The T cell receptor beta chain described here comes from a study of CD8+ T cells in alopecia areata. Across the study: Patients received oral tofacitinib, 5 to 10 mg twice daily, for moderate-to-severe alopecia areata. Findings and limits, study-wide: Researchers say the link of baseline CD8+ expansion to response remains uncertain, with one nonresponder. While tofacitinib was given, many expanded lesional clones persisted in scalp and blood. Expanded CD8+ clones among the top 100, as well as scalp clonality, were significantly decreased by tofacitinib.

The CDR3 length is 15 residues. The ends were cut back, 0 bases at V and 6 bases at J, with 15 bases in the middle. Per germline, CDR1 GTSNPN and CDR2 SVGIG (reference sequence). Sample treatment: oral pan-JAK inhibitor, 5-10 mg twice daily. Lesional scalp tissue (obtained by punch biopsy) and peripheral blood were collected from alopecia areata patients. Comment on this clone: Its antigen is currently unknown.

TCR sequencing used cDNA made by reverse transcription of extracted RNA. The protocol was immunoSEQ multiplex PCR, while the TCRdb copy is restricted to in-frame clones and leaves out a portion. The data show roughly 12,000 clones, with around 67% seen just once and around 6.5% held by the top ten. The sequencing used skin, collected at week 4, from a patient treated with tofacitinib. This TCR was recovered from a human donor with alopecia areata. The V call is TRBV30, the J call TRBJ1-5; D is ambiguous. In DNA, the CDR3 is TGTGCCTGGAGTGTACCCGGCAGGTCGGCTCAGCCCCAGCATTTT. This encodes CAWSVPGRSAQPQHF.